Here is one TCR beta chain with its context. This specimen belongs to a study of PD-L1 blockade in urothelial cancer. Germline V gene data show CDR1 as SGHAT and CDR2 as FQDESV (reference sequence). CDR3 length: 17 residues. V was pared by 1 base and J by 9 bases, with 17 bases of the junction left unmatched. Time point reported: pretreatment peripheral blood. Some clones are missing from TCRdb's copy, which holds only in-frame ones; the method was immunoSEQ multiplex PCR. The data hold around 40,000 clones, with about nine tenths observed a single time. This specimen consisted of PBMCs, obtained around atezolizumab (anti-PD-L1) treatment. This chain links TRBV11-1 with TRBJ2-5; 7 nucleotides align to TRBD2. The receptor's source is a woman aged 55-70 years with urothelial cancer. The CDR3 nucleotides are TGTGCCAGCAGCTTAGGGACTAGTTATCTCCATTTGGAGTCCCAGTACTTC. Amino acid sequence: CASSLGTSYLHLESQYF. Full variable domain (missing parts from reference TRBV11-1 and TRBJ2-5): EAEVAQSPRYKITEKSQAVAFWCDPISGHATLYWYRQILGQGPELLVQFQDESVVDDSQLPKDRFSAERLKGVDSTLKIQPAELGDSAMYLCASSLGTSYLHLESQYFGPGTRLLVL.